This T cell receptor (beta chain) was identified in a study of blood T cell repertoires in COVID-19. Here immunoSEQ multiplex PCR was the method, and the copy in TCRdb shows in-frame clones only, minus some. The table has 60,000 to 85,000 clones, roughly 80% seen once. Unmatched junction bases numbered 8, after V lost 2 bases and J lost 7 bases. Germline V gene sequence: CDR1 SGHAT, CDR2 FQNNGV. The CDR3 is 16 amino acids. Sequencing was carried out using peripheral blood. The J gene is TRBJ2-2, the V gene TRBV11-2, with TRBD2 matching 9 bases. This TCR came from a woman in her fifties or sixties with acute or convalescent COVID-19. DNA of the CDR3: TGTGCCAGCAGCTTAAATGGCGGGGGGGCGGGCGGGGAGCTGTTTTTT. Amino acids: CASSLNGGGAGGELFF. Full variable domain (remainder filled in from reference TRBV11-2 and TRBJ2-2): EAGVAQSPRYKIIEKRQSVAFWCNPISGHATLYWYQQILGQGPKLLIQFQNNGVVDDSQLPKDRFSAERLKGVDSTLKIQPAKLEDSAVYLCASSLNGGGAGGELFFGEGSRLTVL.